These 29 T cell receptor beta chains originate from one sample sequenced in a study of breast tumors, draining lymph nodes, adjacent tissues. Axillary draining lymph nodes of breast cancer patients supplied the node samples. TCRdb ran MiXCR on the multiplex PCR reads and lists one entry per CDR3 protein. The table lists about 120,000 distinct CDR3 sequences, about 20% of them singletons. Specimen: axillary lymph node tissue. The receptor source for this set is a female donor with breast cancer. Some clones in this sample may be carry-over from other donors' samples.

This clonotype was counted only a few times. This chain uses TRBV3-1 with TRBJ2-6; D not resolved. The CDR3 has 14 amino acids. Trimming shortened V by 1 base and J by 6 bases, and 7 bases separated the two germline ends. The germline V gene has CDR1 LGHDT and CDR2 YNNKEL (reference sequence). CDR3 nucleotides: TGTGCCAGCAGCCAAGGTACTGTGGCCAACGTCCTGACTTTC. Its protein is CASSQGTVANVLTF.

As regards this clonotype: A much more abundant neighbour one base away suggests this may be a read error. Likely a read error: the CDR3 ends without its conserved phenylalanine or tryptophan. This sequence joins TRBV20-1 and TRBJ1-2, with D unclear. The CDR3 spans 11 residues. Trimming cost V 0 bases and J 4 bases, with 3 bases left between them. The germline V gene has CDR1 DFQATT and CDR2 SNEGSKA (reference sequence). This CDR3 is CSAREGYGYTL. DNA of the CDR3: TGCAGTGCTAGAGAGGGCTATGGCTACACCCTC.

The V gene is TRBV25-1, the J gene TRBJ2-1; 7 bases map to TRBD1. V shed 0 bases and J 13 bases; nucleotides not matched to a gene: 6. Germline V gene data show CDR1 as MGHDK and CDR2 as SYGVNS. The CDR3 has 13 residues. The CDR3 DNA reads as TGTGCCAGCAGTGAATACCACAGGGGCTTACAGTTCTTC. It translates to CASSEYHRGLQFF.

This clonotype was counted at least ten times. The genes are TRBV2 and TRBJ1-4; 7 nucleotides agree with TRBD1. Germline V gene sequence: CDR1 SNHLY, CDR2 FYNNEI. The CDR3 loop spans 15 amino acids. With 7 bases clipped from V and 7 bases from J, the junction kept 12 bases outside the gene matches. Here the CDR3 DNA reads TGTGCCAGCAAGGAGAGGGGGGACAGCCCTGAAAAACTGTTTTTT. Its translation is CASKERGDSPEKLFF. Full variable domain (missing parts from reference TRBV2 and TRBJ1-4): EPEVTQTPSHQVTQMGQEVILRCVPISNHLYFYWYRQILGQKVEFLVSFYNNEISEKSEIFDDQFSVERPDGSNFTLKIRSTKLEDSAMYFCASKERGDSPEKLFFGSGTQLSVL.

In its sample, this clonotype was seen many times. The chain has TRBV4-1 and TRBJ2-3; 12 bases map to TRBD2. The CDR3 contains 18 residues. The germline CDR1 and CDR2 sequences are MGHRA and YSYEKL. After removal of 0 bases from V and 5 bases from J, the junction contained 9 bases not matched to a gene. The chain's CDR3 is CASSQEVGLAGGLDTQYF. The CDR3 DNA reads as TGCGCCAGCAGCCAAGAGGTTGGGCTAGCGGGGGGGCTAGATACGCAGTATTTT.

There are many counts of this clonotype. CDR3 in DNA: TGTGCCAGCAGCAACGGGAGGGTCTACGAGCAGTACTTC. Amino acids: CASSNGRVYEQYF. The chain recombines TRBV6-2 or TRBV6-3 with TRBJ2-7, with 8 nucleotides matching TRBD2. With V trimmed by 6 bases and J by 3 bases, 4 bases remained unmatched. The germline CDR1 and CDR2 sequences are MNHEY and SVGEGT. The CDR3 length is 13 residues.

This clonotype came up many times. V is TRBV27 and J is TRBJ1-2; unclear D gene. Germline CDR1 reads MNHEY; CDR2 reads SMNVEV (reference sequence). Deletions cut 3 bases from V and 8 bases from J, with 13 bases between. This CDR3 has 13 amino acids. CDR3 region: CASSFRGSEGYTF. CDR3 nucleotides: TGTGCCAGCAGTTTTAGAGGGTCCGAGGGCTACACCTTC.

This clonotype was seen many times. The gene calls are TRBV19 and TRBJ1-2, with 7 bases that match TRBD1. Germline V gene data show CDR1 as LNHDA and CDR2 as SQIVND (reference sequence). The CDR3 covers 16 residues. V lost 7 bases to trimming and J lost 0 bases; unmatched junction nucleotides: 11. The CDR3 is CASTPSRDRPNYGYTF. The CDR3 DNA sequence: TGTGCCAGTACCCCTTCCCGGGACAGACCTAACTATGGCTACACCTTC.

To note about this clonotype: A much larger clone lies a single base off, so this may be a read error. Because the CDR3's place on the DNA is in doubt, the DNA is left out and the CDR3 is given as listed by TCRdb. The V call is TRBV30, the J call TRBJ1-2. 13 amino acids form the CDR3, both terminal residues included. Per the germline V gene, CDR1 is GTSNPN and CDR2 is SVGIG (reference sequence). CDR3 in amino acids: CAGTLVGPYGCTF.

This clonotype was detected a few times. The chain is built from TRBV9 and TRBJ2-2; no reliable D call. V was shortened by 0 bases and J by 3 bases, with 9 bases between the two germline ends. CDR3 length equals 15 residues. Germline loops: CDR1 SGDLS, CDR2 YYNGEE. The CDR3: CASSVVSSHTGELFF. The CDR3 DNA is TGTGCCAGCAGCGTAGTGTCCAGCCACACCGGGGAGCTGTTTTTT.

The table lists this clonotype with a few counts. The chain joins TRBV4-1 to TRBJ2-2, with D hard to call. The germline V gene has CDR1 MGHRA and CDR2 YSYEKL. Trimming shortened V by 0 bases and J by 2 bases, and 7 bases separated the two germline ends. The CDR3 sequence is 15 residues long. CDR3 sequence: CASSQETVNTGELFF. DNA of the CDR3: TGCGCCAGCAGCCAAGAGACCGTAAACACCGGGGAGCTGTTTTTT.

The V gene is TRBV12-3 or TRBV12-4, the J gene TRBJ1-1; D gene ambiguous. V dropped 6 bases and J dropped 11 bases, with 16 bases sitting between them. The CDR3 sequence is 12 residues long. This CDR3 reads CASSERRLGAFF. DNA for the CDR3: TGTGCCAGCAGCGAAAGGCGGTTAGGTGCTTTCTTT.

Ten or more counts support this clonotype. The gene calls are TRBV7-2 and TRBJ2-1; D is possibly TRBD2 (5 bases). The CDR3 consists of 14 residues. The V gene's germline CDR1 is SGHTA and CDR2 FQGNSA. Between the trimmed V and J ends, which lost 5 bases and 8 bases, there was a span of 16 bases. CDR3 protein: CASSPHLAAYEQFF. The CDR3 DNA reads as TGTGCCAGCAGCCCACATCTAGCCGCCTATGAGCAGTTCTTC.

This clonotype was seen repeatedly, ten times or more. The V gene is TRBV14, the J gene TRBJ2-1, with TRBD2 matching over 11 bases. Unmatched junction bases numbered 5, after V lost 1 base and J lost 6 bases. CDR1 is SGHDN, CDR2 FVKESK, per germline. The CDR3 length is 16 residues. CDR3 protein: CASSQGELAGANEQFF. The CDR3 DNA follows: TGTGCCAGCAGCCAAGGCGAACTAGCGGGGGCCAATGAGCAGTTCTTC.

The chain joins TRBV12-3 or TRBV12-4 to TRBJ2-5, with TRBD2 identical over 15 bases. The CDR3 has 18 residues. V shed 6 bases and J 5 bases; nucleotides not matched to a gene: 13. CDR3 in amino acids: CASSPIQGLAGGVETQYF. The CDR3 region has the DNA TGTGCCAGCAGCCCTATTCAGGGACTAGCGGGGGGCGTTGAGACCCAGTACTTC.

The rearrangement joins TRBV28 to TRBJ2-6; D gene unclear. Germline V gene lookup returns CDR1 MDHEN and CDR2 SYDVKM. The CDR3 is made up of 14 amino acids. V was pared by 2 bases and J by 1 base, with 3 bases between. The CDR3 nucleotides read TGTGCCAGCAGTTTAGAATCTGGGGCCAACGTCCTGACTTTC. Translated: CASSLESGANVLTF.

This clonotype was counted only a few times. CDR3 sequence reads: CASSLVELYGYTF. As DNA, the CDR3 is TGTGCCAGCAGTTTGGTGGAGCTCTATGGCTACACCTTC. The chain uses TRBV27 and TRBJ1-2; D call uncertain. Germline V gene data show CDR1 as MNHEY and CDR2 as SMNVEV (reference sequence). This CDR3 region has 13 residues. V lost 3 bases and J 4 bases, leaving 9 bases between the germline ends.

This clonotype was detected many times. The chain has TRBV5-1 and TRBJ2-2; TRBD1 is a possible D gene (6 bases). The germline V gene encodes CDR1 SGHRS and CDR2 YFSETQ. CDR3 length: 17 amino acids. Trimming took off 1 base at V and 2 bases at J, with 15 bases between the two ends. DNA of the CDR3: TGCGCCAGCAGCTTGTTTAAGGAGGACAGTAACACCGGGGAGCTGTTTTTT. This codes for CASSLFKEDSNTGELFF. The variable domain in full, completed from reference TRBV5-1 and TRBJ2-2, reads KAGVTQTPRYLIKTRGQQVTLSCSPISGHRSVSWYQQTPGQGLQFLFEYFSETQRNKGNFPGRFSGRQFSNSRSEMNVSTLELGDSALYLCASSLFKEDSNTGELFFGEGSRLTVL.

Points on this clonotype: Possible read error: a much larger clone is one base away. The gene calls are TRBV20-1 and TRBJ2-3; a weak D match, TRBD2 (6 bases). Germline assignment: CDR1 DFQATT and CDR2 SNEGSKA (reference sequence). The length of the CDR3 is 15 residues. Trimming took off 1 base at V and 2 bases at J, with 13 bases between the two ends. The CDR3 is CSARGLSGNTDTQYF. The CDR3 nucleotides read TGCAGTGCTAGAGGTCTTAGCGGTAACACAGATACGCAGTATTTT.

This clonotype was seen at least ten times. The chain couples TRBV7-8 to TRBJ2-3, with TRBD2 identical over 9 bases. The CDR3 has 15 residues. The germline V gene has CDR1 SGHVS and CDR2 FQNEAQ. J gave up 10 bases and V 6 bases, and 14 bases lay outside the gene matches. CDR3 coding DNA: TGTGCCAGCAGGATGGCGGGGGGGGGGAGGGCTTCGCAGTATTTT. Protein product: CASRMAGGGRASQYF. Filled out from reference TRBV7-8 and TRBJ2-3, the complete variable domain reads GAGVSQSPRYKVAKRGQDVALRCDPISGHVSLFWYQQALGQGPEFLTYFQNEAQLDKSGLPSDRFFAERPEGSVSTLKIQRTQQEDSAVYLCASRMAGGGRASQYFGPGTRLTVL.

This clonotype turned up a few times. Since a much larger clone is just one base distant, this may be a read error. V usage is TRBV6-1 and J usage is TRBJ1-4, with D tentatively TRBD1 (6 bases). Germline V gene data show CDR1 as MNHNS and CDR2 as SASEGT. This CDR3 is built from 14 residues. CDR3 in amino acids: CASSLRGYGEKPFF. CDR3 coding DNA: TGTGCCAGCAGTCTAAGGGGGTATGGTGAAAAACCGTTTTTT.

This clonotype was counted at least ten times. The chain recombines TRBV29-1 with TRBJ2-1; possibly TRBD2 for D (5 bases). The CDR3 totals 15 residues. V was pared by 2 bases and J by 0 bases, with 11 bases between. Germline V CDR1 and CDR2: SQVTM, ANQGSEA. CDR3 nucleotide sequence: TGCAGCGTTGAACTTAGCGAGAGCTCCTACAATGAGCAGTTCTTC. This gives the protein CSVELSESSYNEQFF.

As to this clonotype: A much larger clone lies one base from this, so it may be a read error. This chain uses TRBV12-3 or TRBV12-4 with TRBJ1-3; D is unresolved. The CDR3 is made up of 13 amino acids. CDR3 region: CASTDTGGNTIHF. CDR3 in DNA: TGTGCCAGCACCGATACGGGTGGAAACACCATACATTTT.

This clonotype was detected many times. The chain links TRBV15 to TRBJ1-4, with 9 bases identical to TRBD1. Germline CDR1 is LNHNV and CDR2 is YYDKDF (reference sequence). The trim removed 6 bases at V and 0 bases at J, leaving 2 bases unmatched. This CDR3 is 15 amino acids long. The CDR3 here is CATRDRGSTNEKLFF. CDR3 in DNA: TGTGCCACCAGGGACAGGGGATCAACTAATGAAAAACTGTTTTTT.

CDR3 protein: CASSVAREAFF. The CDR3 DNA follows: TGTGCCAGCAGTGTAGCCCGAGAAGCTTTCTTT. The genes are TRBV2 and TRBJ1-1; D is ambiguous. Germline CDR1 reads SNHLY; CDR2 reads FYNNEI. V gave up 4 bases and J gave up 8 bases, with 8 bases separating them. The CDR3 sequence is 11 residues long.

The DNA for the CDR3 is TGTGCCAGCTCAAGAGAACAGGGGGCTTACTATGGCTACACCTTC. Translated: CASSREQGAYYGYTF. This rearrangement joins TRBV18 to TRBJ1-2; TRBD1 aligns across 9 bases. The CDR3 runs to 15 residues. J gave up 3 bases and V 5 bases, and 7 bases lay outside the gene matches. Germline V CDR1 and CDR2: KGHSH, LQKENI.

Remarks on this clonotype: A single base separates this from a much larger clone, so it may be a read error. A read error is likely, as this CDR3 ends without the conserved phenylalanine or tryptophan. The V call is TRBV7-9, the J call TRBJ1-3; D call uncertain. This CDR3 contains 19 residues. CDR1 is SEHNR, CDR2 FQNEAQ, per germline (reference sequence). The germline V and J ends were trimmed by 0 bases and 2 bases, with 20 bases remaining between them. The CDR3 spells CASSLAPGLSSQPGNTIYL. The CDR3 DNA follows: TGTGCCAGCAGCTTAGCGCCAGGTCTGAGTTCCCAACCTGGAAACACCATATATCTT.

This clonotype has ten or more counts. The gene calls are TRBV9 and TRBJ1-3; D gene ambiguous. The germline V gene has CDR1 SGDLS and CDR2 YYNGEE. The CDR3 spans 16 residues. V dropped 4 bases and J dropped 0 bases, with 14 bases sitting between them. The CDR3 here is CASSTRTGFSGNTIYF. Written as DNA, the CDR3 is TGTGCCAGCAGCACGCGGACTGGGTTCTCTGGAAACACCATATATTTT.

This clonotype came up many times. The V call is TRBV6-1, the J call TRBJ2-3; no clear D. Deletions cut 0 bases from V and 7 bases from J, with 11 bases between. Germline CDR1 is MNHNS and CDR2 is SASEGT. The CDR3 loop spans 14 amino acids. CDR3 residues: CASSEAVRGYTQYF. The CDR3 nucleotides are TGTGCCAGCAGTGAAGCGGTGCGCGGATATACGCAGTATTTT.